The 10 T cell receptor beta chains reported below all come from one sample, sequenced in a study of high-grade serous ovarian cancer treatment subgroups. Measured with immunoSEQ multiplex PCR; TCRdb has only the in-frame clones, and not every one. The table has thousands of clones, about four fifths seen once; the top ten hold 4% to 5.5%. Tumor samples were obtained before definitive surgery or chemotherapy. The source material was tumor tissue. The receptors shown here come from a human donor with high-grade serous ovarian cancer.

The CDR3 here is CASSIRGNTEAFF. CDR3 in DNA: TGTGCCAGCAGTATAAGGGGGAACACTGAAGCTTTCTTT. The rearrangement uses TRBV13 and TRBJ1-1, with a weak D call TRBD1 (5 bases). In germline, CDR1 is PRHDT, CDR2 FYEKMQ (reference sequence). The CDR3 consists of 13 residues. Trimming shortened V by 6 bases and J by 1 base, and 9 bases separated the two germline ends.

The chain uses TRBV6-4 and TRBJ2-2, with a tentative D call TRBD1 (6 bases). From germline, CDR1 is MRHNA and CDR2 SNTAGT. This CDR3 spans 14 amino acids. V shed 8 bases and J shed 3 bases, with 13 bases lying between them. CDR3 bases: TGTGCCAGCCAGGGGTCGTCGGACACCGGGGAGCTGTTTTTT. This sequence encodes CASQGSSDTGELFF.

The rearrangement links TRBV21-1 to TRBJ2-3. TRBV21-1 represents a pseudogene. This CDR3 spans 13 amino acids. Here the CDR3 DNA reads TGTGCCAGCAGCAAAGACCCCTCCCCTACGCAGTATTTT. The encoded protein is CASSKDPSPTQYF.

The chain combines TRBV4-1 with TRBJ1-3, with 7 nucleotides matching TRBD1. J was trimmed by 4 bases and V by 4 bases; bases with no gene match: 13. Germline values: CDR1 MGHRA, CDR2 YSYEKL. The CDR3 runs 17 residues. The CDR3 here is CASSPRDSLLFGNTIYF. The CDR3 DNA reads as TGCGCCAGCAGCCCGCGGGACAGCCTCCTCTTCGGAAACACCATATATTTT.

The chain employs TRBV19 and TRBJ1-2, with D hard to call. CDR3 size: 13 residues. With 4 bases removed from V and 8 bases from J, the gap between germline ends came to 14 bases. Germline CDR1 is LNHDA and CDR2 is SQIVND (reference sequence). CDR3 loop: CASSNPNPGGYTF. As DNA, the CDR3 is TGTGCCAGTAGTAACCCAAACCCGGGCGGCTACACCTTC. Filled out from reference TRBV19 and TRBJ1-2, the complete variable domain reads DGGITQSPKYLFRKEGQNVTLSCEQNLNHDAMYWYRQDPGQGLRLIYYSQIVNDFQKGDIAEGYSVSREKKESFPLTVTSAQKNPTAFYLCASSNPNPGGYTFGSGTRLTVV.

A remark on this clone: Different DNA sequences within this sample yield the same CDR3. The J gene is TRBJ1-3, the V gene TRBV9; D gene unclear. Germline V gene lookup returns CDR1 SGDLS and CDR2 YYNGEE. V was cut by 1 base and J by 2 bases, with 10 bases left in between. The CDR3 extends over 15 amino acids. The CDR3 DNA sequence: TGTGCCAGCAGCGTAAGGGTCGGTACTGGAAACACCATATATTTT. As protein: CASSVRVGTGNTIYF. Full variable domain (remainder filled in from reference TRBV9 and TRBJ1-3): DSGVTQTPKHLITATGQRVTLRCSPRSGDLSVYWYQQSLDQGLQFLIQYYNGEERAKGNILERFSAQQFPDLHSELNLSSLELGDSALYFCASSVRVGTGNTIYFGEGSWLTVV.

V usage is TRBV29-1 and J usage is TRBJ2-1; 14 bases fit TRBD2. The CDR3 runs to 15 residues. V lost 5 bases, J lost 5 bases, and 5 bases stayed unmatched. Germline V gene data show CDR1 as SQVTM and CDR2 as ANQGSEA. The CDR3 protein is CSVPTSGGANNEQFF. CDR3 coding DNA: TGCAGCGTTCCGACTAGCGGGGGGGCCAACAATGAGCAGTTCTTC.

The gene calls are TRBV25-1 and TRBJ2-1, with 12 bases identical to TRBD2. This CDR3 has 15 amino acids. V gave up 5 bases and J gave up 4 bases; unmatched junction bases: 3. The germline gives CDR1 MGHDK, CDR2 SYGVNS. Here the CDR3 DNA reads TGTGCCAGCAGTCAACTAGCGGGGGGATACAATGAGCAGTTCTTC. Its protein is CASSQLAGGYNEQFF.

The V and J genes are TRBV7-8 and TRBJ1-2; a possible D gene is TRBD1 (5 bases). Germline V gives CDR1 SGHVS, CDR2 FQNEAQ. Trimming removed 4 bases at V and 0 bases at J, with 15 bases between. There are 16 residues in the CDR3. The CDR3 spells CASSSPGTDSNYGYTF. The CDR3 region has the DNA TGTGCCAGCAGCTCCCCGGGGACGGATTCTAACTATGGCTACACCTTC. Complete variable domain (other parts from reference TRBV7-8 and TRBJ1-2): GAGVSQSPRYKVAKRGQDVALRCDPISGHVSLFWYQQALGQGPEFLTYFQNEAQLDKSGLPSDRFFAERPEGSVSTLKIQRTQQEDSAVYLCASSSPGTDSNYGYTFGSGTRLTVV.

The chain uses TRBV9 and TRBJ1-1, with D possibly being TRBD1 (6 bases). CDR1 and CDR2 from the germline V gene are SGDLS and YYNGEE. Trimming took off 0 bases at V and 7 bases at J, with 13 bases between the two ends. This CDR3 is 14 amino acids long. The CDR3 sequence: CASSVGSGAHEAFF. The CDR3 DNA sequence: TGTGCCAGCAGCGTAGGGTCGGGGGCCCATGAAGCTTTCTTT.